This T cell receptor beta chain emerged from a study of CD8 T cells in Susac syndrome. This CDR3 contains 14 residues. The V segment lost 10 bases and the J segment 1 base; nucleotides outside the gene matches: 10. Germline V gene sequence: CDR1 SEHNR, CDR2 FQNEAQ (reference sequence). RNA amounts of 0.5 to 1 ug underwent reverse transcription with random hexamers. TCRdb reanalysed the immunoSEQ multiplex PCR reads using MiXCR and keeps one entry per CDR3 protein. The sample lists roughly 110,000 distinct CDR3 sequences, around 90% seen once, with roughly 0.14% in the top ten. The chain uses TRBV7-9 and TRBJ2-7; 7 bases align to TRBD1. The receptor was derived from a human donor in good health. Sample: CD4+ T cells from PBMCs. The CDR3 DNA sequence: TGTGCCACTTCGTACCGGGACAGATCCTACGAGCAGTACTTC. Protein sequence: CATSYRDRSYEQYF.